This T cell receptor beta chain is drawn from a study of blood T cell repertoires in COVID-19. Overall study: Collection of acute and convalescent COVID-19 samples took place in the United States, Italy and Spain. Sample material is recorded as cDNA or gDNA derived from T cells, B-cell-depleted T cells, or PBMCs.

Using immunoSEQ multiplex PCR, the repertoire was profiled, and TCRdb retains in-frame clones only, with some absent. This repertoire shows 30,000 to 35,000 clones, 85% found once; its top ten account for more than 14%. CDR1 is LNHDA, CDR2 SQIVND, per germline (reference sequence). The V gene end was trimmed by 3 bases and the J gene end by 5 bases; junction bases not matched to a gene: 7. The CDR3 length is 15 residues. The gene calls are TRBV19 and TRBJ1-5; 7 nucleotides match TRBD1. Sequenced material: peripheral blood. The receptor's source is a human donor with acute or convalescent COVID-19. The donor label of this sample is uncertain. This chain's CDR3 is CASSMYRGFDQPQHF. In nucleotides, the CDR3 is TGTGCCAGTAGTATGTACAGGGGATTCGATCAGCCCCAGCATTTT.